This T cell receptor (beta chain) originates from a study of technical replicates of blood from a handful of donors. Trimming pared 3 bases from V and 8 bases from J, leaving 10 bases between. Germline CDR1 GTSNPN, CDR2 SVGIG (reference sequence). This CDR3 has 11 residues. TCRdb's table, derived via immunoSEQ multiplex PCR, lists solely in-frame clones and lacks some. The sample carries some 56,000 clones, around 93% recorded once. This rearrangement joins TRBV30 to TRBJ2-5; perhaps TRBD1 as D (6 bases). The clonotype comes from a human donor in good health. Some clones in this sample may be carry-over from other donors' samples. The material sequenced was PBMCs. The DNA for the CDR3 is TGTGCCTGGAGACCACAGGGCACCCAGTACTTC. It is translated as CAWRPQGTQYF.